This T cell receptor beta chain was recovered during a study of blood T cell repertoires in COVID-19. On the study more broadly: Acute and convalescent COVID-19 samples came from the United States, Italy and Spain. T cells, B-cell-depleted T cells, or PBMCs supplied cDNA or gDNA.

The V segment lost 4 bases and the J segment 5 bases; nucleotides outside the gene matches: 1. Looked up from germline, CDR1 is MNHNY and CDR2 is SVGAGI (reference sequence). The CDR3 spans 13 residues. In the authors' workflow: Amplifying reference gene primers gave estimates of nucleated cell counts. Profiled with immunoSEQ multiplex PCR; TCRdb holds only in-frame clones, not every one. D and trimming come from the DNA, and the V and J calls and clone size come from that table. This sample has about 220,000 clones, with approximately 83% found just once. This clone was seen more than once but under ten times.

The sequencing sample was made of peripheral blood. This receptor was identified in a woman aged 25 to 39 who had recovered from COVID-19. This chain links TRBV6-6 with TRBJ1-1; 10 bases are a match to TRBD1. This chain's CDR3 is CASSLGQGTEAFF. In DNA form, the CDR3 reads TGTGCCAGCAGTTTGGGACAGGGGACTGAAGCTTTCTTT.